What follows are 16 T cell receptor beta chains derived from one specimen sequenced in a study of T-cell reconstitution after alpha-beta-depleted transplantation in children. Library preparation (for TCRbeta) was performed with unique molecular identifiers. Each CDR3 protein is one row after TCRdb ran MiXCR on the PCR reads. Of about 610,000 distinct CDR3 sequences in the sample, 10% were seen once. The sample here was PBMCs from the stem cell graft donor, taken from the stem cell graft. These TCRs come from a human donor who donated a stem cell graft to a child with acute myeloid leukemia.

CDR3 region: CASSSFKQGARNQPQHF. CDR3 DNA sequence: TGTGCCAGCAGCTCCTTCAAACAGGGTGCCCGCAATCAGCCCCAGCATTTT. The chain has TRBV5-6 and TRBJ1-5, with D possibly being TRBD1 (6 bases). This CDR3 comprises 17 residues. Germline-derived CDR1 and CDR2 are SGHDT and YYEEEE. Trimming took 3 bases from V and 2 from J, leaving 18 bases between them.

This clonotype was seen ten or more times. The J gene is TRBJ2-1, the V gene TRBV28; 7 positions match TRBD1. The CDR3 has 15 residues. V was pared by 7 bases and J by 4 bases, with 10 bases of the junction left unmatched. CDR1 and CDR2 (germline): MDHEN, SYDVKM. The CDR3 sequence: CASTYAGGMYNEQFF. The DNA of the CDR3 is TGTGCCAGCACCTACGCAGGGGGTATGTACAATGAGCAGTTCTTC.

The CDR3 region is CSARAGAGGAVGYTF. The CDR3, as DNA: TGCAGTGCTAGAGCAGGGGCAGGGGGCGCGGTAGGCTACACCTTC. V usage is TRBV20-1 and J usage is TRBJ1-2; 8 bases agree with TRBD1. CDR1 is DFQATT, CDR2 SNEGSKA, per germline (reference sequence). This CDR3 contains 15 residues. V shed 1 base and J 8 bases; nucleotides not matched to a gene: 12.

This clonotype was observed a few times. This rearrangement joins TRBV29-1 to TRBJ2-3, with D possibly TRBD1 on 5 matching bases. V shed 2 bases and J shed 2 bases, with 8 bases lying between them. The CDR3 contains 13 residues. Germline CDR1 is SQVTM and CDR2 is ANQGSEA. The CDR3 sequence is CSVENRPTDTQYF. CDR3 DNA: TGCAGCGTTGAAAACAGGCCCACAGATACGCAGTATTTT.

This clonotype showed up just a few times. This chain joins TRBV29-1 and TRBJ2-4; D not resolved. Trimming cost V 0 bases and J 0 bases, with 9 bases left between them. Germline V gene sequence: CDR1 SQVTM, CDR2 ANQGSEA. The CDR3 is made up of 15 amino acids. The DNA for the CDR3 is TGCAGCGTTGAAGATCGGCGGTTAGCCAAAAACATTCAGTACTTC. Translation gives CSVEDRRLAKNIQYF.

The sample holds a few counts of this clonotype. The genes are TRBV12-3 or TRBV12-4 and TRBJ2-5; D is possibly TRBD1 (5 bases). V lost 4 bases, J lost 1 base, and 10 bases lay in between. This CDR3 has 14 residues. The CDR3 DNA reads TGTGCCAGCAGTTCCGTTCAGGGCCAAGAGACCCAGTACTTC. Translation gives CASSSVQGQETQYF.

The V gene is TRBV29-1, the J gene TRBJ1-1; D call uncertain. The CDR3 covers 14 residues. Germline CDR1 is SQVTM and CDR2 is ANQGSEA. The V end was cut by 5 bases, the J end by 1 base, with 14 bases between. This chain's CDR3 is CSVTVLGGNTEAFF. In DNA form, the CDR3 reads TGCAGCGTTACCGTCCTGGGAGGGAACACTGAAGCTTTCTTT.

The chain combines TRBV7-2 with TRBJ2-5; no clear D. The V end lost 1 base, the J end lost 10 bases, and 13 bases lay between the germline ends. This CDR3 has 13 residues. Germline CDR1 SGHTA, CDR2 FQGNSA. CDR3 protein: CASSLDRRQVQYF. Written as DNA, the CDR3 is TGTGCCAGCAGCTTAGACCGCCGGCAGGTCCAGTACTTC.

The chain uses TRBV6-5 and TRBJ1-6, with 9 bases fitting TRBD1. V shed 4 bases and J 8 bases; nucleotides not matched to a gene: 3. The CDR3 loop spans 14 amino acids. Germline lookup yields CDR1 MNHEY and CDR2 SVGAGI. The CDR3 is CASSSRQGDSPLHF. CDR3 DNA sequence: TGTGCCAGCAGTTCCCGACAGGGGGATTCACCCCTCCACTTT.

This rearrangement joins TRBV28 to TRBJ1-2; D not resolved. V was trimmed by 6 bases and J by 1 base, leaving 12 bases between them. The CDR3 is made up of 14 amino acids. The germline V gene encodes CDR1 MDHEN and CDR2 SYDVKM. The CDR3 bases are TGTGCCAGCAGAAGAGGGAGCTTTAACTATGGCTACACCTTC. Encoded protein: CASRRGSFNYGYTF.

In its sample, this clonotype was seen a few times. The V gene is TRBV14, the J gene TRBJ2-7; D gene unclear. Germline CDR1 SGHDN, CDR2 FVKESK. This CDR3 is 15 amino acids long. V lost 2 bases to trimming and J lost 0 bases, with 11 bases between them. This CDR3 reads CASSQRRAYSYEQYF. The DNA for the CDR3 is TGTGCCAGCAGCCAACGAAGGGCCTACTCCTACGAGCAGTACTTC.

This clonotype occurred once. The rearrangement joins TRBV11-2 to TRBJ2-1, with D perhaps TRBD2 (7 bases). This CDR3 is built from 19 residues. The germline V gene has CDR1 SGHAT and CDR2 FQNNGV. The V gene lost 5 bases and the J gene lost 4 bases, with 27 bases spanning the gap. This chain's CDR3 is CASSPKGGLGGTLYNEQFF. Written as DNA, the CDR3 is TGTGCCAGCAGCCCTAAGGGGGGGTTAGGCGGAACCCTTTACAATGAGCAGTTCTTC.

The chain has TRBV20-1 and TRBJ2-1; D gene unclear. CDR3 length: 15 amino acids. V was shortened by 3 bases and J by 5 bases, with 17 bases between the two germline ends. Germline V gene lookup returns CDR1 DFQATT and CDR2 SNEGSKA (reference sequence). CDR3 nucleotide sequence: TGCAGTGCTAGGACCGGCGGAGCTTGGAACAATGAGCAGTTCTTC. Amino acid sequence: CSARTGGAWNNEQFF.

Ten or more counts support this clonotype. The genes are TRBV10-3 and TRBJ2-3; TRBD2 agrees at 7 bases. The CDR3 runs to 13 residues. V was clipped by 11 bases and J by 1 base; unmatched bases: 6. Germline V gene data show CDR1 as ENHRY and CDR2 as SYGVKD. In DNA, the CDR3 is TGTGCCCTCGGGGAGGGTGGCACAGATACGCAGTATTTT. This gives the protein CALGEGGTDTQYF.

V gene TRBV20-1 combines with J gene TRBJ2-3; D is possibly TRBD2 (5 bases). This CDR3 is built from 16 residues. Trimming took off 0 bases at V and 0 bases at J, with 13 bases between the two ends. CDR1 DFQATT and CDR2 SNEGSKA come from the germline V gene (reference sequence). Here the CDR3 reads CSARDPMSGSTDTQYF. The CDR3 DNA is TGCAGTGCTAGAGATCCGATGAGCGGTAGCACAGATACGCAGTATTTT.

Worth noting for this clonotype: Being one base from a much bigger clone, this may be a read error. Without the conserved terminal phenylalanine or tryptophan, this CDR3 likely stems from a read error. This rearrangement joins TRBV4-3 to TRBJ2-3, with 10 bases aligning to TRBD2. This CDR3 has 16 amino acids. Germline V gives CDR1 LGHNA, CDR2 YSLEER. J was trimmed by 2 bases and V by 4 bases; bases with no gene match: 6. CDR3 residues: CASSRSGTSVTDTQYY. The CDR3 DNA reads as TGCGCCAGCAGCCGATCCGGGACTAGCGTCACAGATACGCAGTATTAT.